Below are 15 T cell receptor beta chains sequenced from a single sample in a study of cytomegalovirus exposure and HLA in healthy donors. The PCR was carried out with 60 Vbeta primers and 13 Jbeta primers. TCRdb's copy holds only in-frame clones and misses some; the assay was immunoSEQ multiplex PCR. The table has about 200,000 clones, less than 85% seen once; the top ten hold 0.55% to 0.75%. What was sequenced was PBMCs. Receptors originate from a man younger than 35 in good health and CMV-seronegative.

The chain couples TRBV10-3 to TRBJ1-1; D gene ambiguous. This CDR3 has 15 residues. Between the trimmed V and J ends, which lost 0 bases and 0 bases, there was a span of 8 bases. The germline CDR1 and CDR2 sequences are ENHRY and SYGVKD. The CDR3 DNA is TGTGCCATCAGTGAGTCAGAGGTGATGAACACTGAAGCTTTCTTT. Its protein product is CAISESEVMNTEAFF.

The DNA of the CDR3 is TGTGCCAGCAGTCCCGGGGACAGATTCTACGAGCAGTACTTC. Protein: CASSPGDRFYEQYF. The chain links TRBV6-6 to TRBJ2-7, with TRBD1 matching over 7 bases. Germline V gene lookup returns CDR1 MNHNY and CDR2 SVGAGI (reference sequence). This CDR3 has 14 residues. After removal of 5 bases from V and 3 bases from J, the junction contained 7 bases not matched to a gene.

The chain joins TRBV6-1 to TRBJ2-7; D is ambiguous. Per germline, CDR1 MNHNS and CDR2 SASEGT. The CDR3 has 14 amino acids. Trimming stripped 6 bases from V and 3 bases from J, with 15 bases between. The CDR3 sequence is CASSEIAKYYEQYF. The DNA of the CDR3 is TGTGCCAGCAGCGAGATAGCCAAGTACTACGAGCAGTACTTC.

The chain is built from TRBV28 and TRBJ2-7, with TRBD1 identical over 9 bases. V shed 6 bases, J shed 1 base, and the junction held 4 bases outside the gene matches. The CDR3 extends over 14 amino acids. Germline lookup yields CDR1 MDHEN and CDR2 SYDVKM. CDR3 nucleotides: TGTGCCAGCAGGCCGGGACAGGGATCCTACGAGCAGTACTTC. Its translation: CASRPGQGSYEQYF. Based on the CDR3 plus reference TRBV28 and TRBJ2-7, the full variable domain is DVKVTQSSRYLVKRTGEKVFLECVQDMDHENMFWYRQDPGLGLRLIYFSYDVKMKEKGDIPEGYSVSREKKERFSLILESASTNQTSMYLCASRPGQGSYEQYFGPGTRLTVT.

The rearrangement uses TRBV28 and TRBJ1-1; D is ambiguous. V lost 7 bases to trimming and J lost 6 bases, with 27 bases between them. The CDR3 length is 17 residues. CDR1 and CDR2 from the germline V gene are MDHEN and SYDVKM. CDR3 residues: CASTQLARLDLLSEAFF. In DNA form, the CDR3 reads TGTGCCAGCACCCAATTGGCCAGGCTGGATCTTTTATCTGAAGCTTTCTTT.

This chain connects TRBV6-1 to TRBJ2-5, with a tentative D call TRBD2 (7 bases). V was pared by 0 bases and J by 2 bases, with 13 bases between. Germline CDR1 reads MNHNS; CDR2 reads SASEGT. The CDR3 has 16 residues. Here the CDR3 DNA reads TGTGCCAGCAGTGAAGCGCTTCGGGGGGCTCAAGAGACCCAGTACTTC. This codes for CASSEALRGAQETQYF.

V is TRBV6-1 and J is TRBJ2-7; D is undetermined. Per germline, CDR1 MNHNS and CDR2 SASEGT. The CDR3 length is 12 residues. V lost 6 bases, J lost 5 bases, and 11 bases lay in between. The CDR3 DNA reads as TGTGCCAGCAGCGGAGATTCCGACGAGCAGTACTTC. It specifies CASSGDSDEQYF.

This clone was found a few times. This sequence joins TRBV9 and TRBJ1-2, with D perhaps TRBD1 (6 bases). Trimming left V 6 bases short and J 1 base short, with 13 bases between. CDR1 and CDR2 from the germline V gene are SGDLS and YYNGEE. The CDR3 is 14 amino acids. CDR3 nucleotide sequence: TGTGCCAGCACCCTAGGGGGGGGTAACTATGGCTACACCTTC. Its translation: CASTLGGGNYGYTF.

The V gene is TRBV28, the J gene TRBJ2-7; weak D call: TRBD1 (6 bases). Germline CDR1 MDHEN, CDR2 SYDVKM. This CDR3 spans 14 amino acids. V shed 10 bases and J shed 6 bases, with 22 bases lying between them. CDR3 in DNA: TGTGCCACCGAGGGGATACAGGGCCTCGGCGAGCAGTACTTC. Encoded protein: CATEGIQGLGEQYF. The variable domain in full, with the rest retrieved from reference TRBV28 and TRBJ2-7, is DVKVTQSSRYLVKRTGEKVFLECVQDMDHENMFWYRQDPGLGLRLIYFSYDVKMKEKGDIPEGYSVSREKKERFSLILESASTNQTSMYLCATEGIQGLGEQYFGPGTRLTVT.

In this sample, this clone turned up once. The chain joins TRBV27 to TRBJ2-7; TRBD1 aligns across 8 bases. Germline lookup yields CDR1 MNHEY and CDR2 SMNVEV (reference sequence). V gave up 2 bases and J gave up 0 bases; unmatched junction bases: 9. The CDR3 consists of 17 residues. The CDR3 DNA reads as TGTGCCAGCAGTTTACGCGTCGGGACAGGTCGCTCCTACGAGCAGTACTTC. This codes for CASSLRVGTGRSYEQYF.

As concerns this clone: Other DNA sequences within the sample encode an identical CDR3. The gene calls are TRBV9 and TRBJ1-1; possible D gene TRBD1, 5 bases. Trimming shortened V by 0 bases and J by 5 bases, and 8 bases separated the two germline ends. The CDR3 loop spans 13 amino acids. Germline V gene data show CDR1 as SGDLS and CDR2 as YYNGEE. The CDR3 DNA follows: TGTGCCAGCAGCGTAGGGGGGAGGACTGAAGCTTTCTTT. Amino acids: CASSVGGRTEAFF.

This rearrangement joins TRBV5-4 to TRBJ2-1; 10 nucleotides agree with TRBD2. The CDR3 is made up of 15 amino acids. The junction had 5 bases not matched to a gene; V was cut back by 4 bases and J by 4 bases. In germline, CDR1 is SGHNT, CDR2 YYREEE (reference sequence). DNA of the CDR3: TGTGCCAGCAGCCTGACTAGCGGGCAATACAATGAGCAGTTCTTC. It specifies CASSLTSGQYNEQFF.

The chain links TRBV28 to TRBJ1-1; TRBD1 matches at 7 bases. Germline CDR1 MDHEN, CDR2 SYDVKM. CDR3 size: 15 residues. Trimming removed 5 bases from V and 2 bases from J; junction bases left unmatched: 8. The DNA for the CDR3 is TGTGCCAGCAGTCTAAGGAGGGGGCTAAACACTGAAGCTTTCTTT. The encoded protein is CASSLRRGLNTEAFF.

This clone was seen once. This chain uses TRBV7-9 with TRBJ1-2; D unresolved. The V and J ends lost 6 bases and 8 bases respectively, with 16 bases between them. CDR1 and CDR2 (germline): SEHNR, FQNEAQ (reference sequence). CDR3 length: 13 amino acids. The CDR3 nucleotides read TGTGCCAGCAGACTTCCCGGGGTTCAGGGCTACACCTTC. Translated: CASRLPGVQGYTF.

This clone was counted a few times. The CDR3 DNA reads as TGTGCCAGCAGTGGCGGGGACAGGAGACCCTACGAGCAGTACTTC. It yields the protein CASSGGDRRPYEQYF. V usage is TRBV28 and J usage is TRBJ2-7, with TRBD1 matching 8 bases. The CDR3 has 15 amino acids. Germline V gives CDR1 MDHEN, CDR2 SYDVKM. V lost 5 bases and J lost 2; bases outside the gene matches: 8. Drawing the rest from reference TRBV28 and TRBJ2-7, the complete variable domain is DVKVTQSSRYLVKRTGEKVFLECVQDMDHENMFWYRQDPGLGLRLIYFSYDVKMKEKGDIPEGYSVSREKKERFSLILESASTNQTSMYLCASSGGDRRPYEQYFGPGTRLTVT.